These T cell receptor beta chains were read from a single sample in a study of CD8+ T cells in alopecia areata. Sequencing used immunoSEQ multiplex PCR; TCRdb keeps in-frame clones, though not all of them. The profile shows about 190,000 clones, more than 55% of them singletons. The sample here was CD4+ T cells sorted from blood, taken around week 50, from a patient treated with tofacitinib. These receptors were collected from a human donor with alopecia areata. Each CDR3 is given with its conserved first and last residue. Each record gives: D gene, V gene, CDR3 protein. A D gene is named only where the DNA matches it firmly.

d_gene: NA
v_gene: TRBV29-1
CDR3aa: CSVDRPSYNSPLHF

d_gene: NA
v_gene: TRBV6-5
CDR3aa: CASPGGPPTYNEQFF

d_gene: TRBD2
v_gene: TRBV29-1
CDR3aa: CSGKAGGNEQFF

d_gene: TRBD2
v_gene: TRBV29-1
CDR3aa: CSARLAWESTDTQYF

d_gene: NA
v_gene: TRBV30
CDR3aa: CAWSSGYTEAFF

d_gene: NA
v_gene: TRBV30
CDR3aa: CAWSFQDQNQPQHF

d_gene: NA
v_gene: TRBV4-3
CDR3aa: CASSQDRLTYGYTF

d_gene: NA
v_gene: TRBV29-1
CDR3aa: CSVALGAYEQYF

d_gene: NA
v_gene: TRBV2
CDR3aa: CASSESSVASNYGYTF

d_gene: NA
v_gene: TRBV10-3
CDR3aa: CAISGLDSANTEAFF

d_gene: NA
v_gene: TRBV6-6
CDR3aa: CASSPGVDEQYF

d_gene: NA
v_gene: TRBV6-1
CDR3aa: CASSEGTLSYEQYF

d_gene: NA
v_gene: TRBV2
CDR3aa: CASSETSSGSDTQYF

d_gene: NA
v_gene: TRBV25-1
CDR3aa: CASSEFLETQYF

d_gene: NA
v_gene: TRBV27
CDR3aa: CASSLDRNTGELFF

d_gene: TRBD2
v_gene: TRBV29-1
CDR3aa: CSAATKRGYEQYF

d_gene: TRBD1
v_gene: TRBV28
CDR3aa: CASSTGGIGAEAFF